This TCR beta chain is drawn from a study of OX40 agonist ivuxolimab in advanced cancers. Points on this clone: Its antigen remains unidentified.

V lost 2 bases and J lost 4, with 26 bases in between. CDR1 is MGHRA and CDR2 is YSYEKL in the germline V gene. The CDR3 runs 19 residues. Findings and caveats of the study: Not determined was the antigen specificity of the expanded peripheral T cells.

Profiled with immunoSEQ multiplex PCR; TCRdb holds only in-frame clones, not every one. This sample has tens of thousands of clones, with 87% found just once. This sequence originates from an adult with an advanced solid tumor such as melanoma, head and neck, liver or kidney cancer. The chain joins TRBV4-1 to TRBJ2-5; D may be TRBD2 (6 bases). Sequencing was performed on CD4+ or CD8+ T cells sorted from blood, taken in a trial of the OX40 agonist ivuxolimab. The CDR3 spells CASSQRWRAGRQLGETQYF. CDR3 sequence (DNA): TGCGCCAGCAGCCAAAGGTGGAGGGCCGGGCGCCAGTTGGGAGAGACCCAGTACTTC.